These 10 T cell receptor beta chains came from one sample sequenced in a study of T cell responses to AZD1222 COVID-19 vaccine. Only in-frame clones appear in the TCRdb table, and some are missing; sequencing was by immunoSEQ multiplex PCR. Seen here are 57,000 or so clones, over 60% observed once, and the top ten hold about 14%. This specimen consisted of peripheral blood, obtained on day 0 of AZD1222 vaccination. Receptors were obtained from an adult in good health.

The V and J genes are TRBV9 and TRBJ2-5; D may be TRBD1 or TRBD2 (6 bases each). Germline lookup yields CDR1 SGDLS and CDR2 YYNGEE. V was pared by 3 bases and J by 5 bases, with 14 bases between. The CDR3 is 14 residues long. The CDR3: CASSGGGPSETQYF. The CDR3 coding sequence is TGTGCCAGCAGCGGAGGGGGGCCGTCCGAGACCCAGTACTTC. Full variable domain (remainder filled in from reference TRBV9 and TRBJ2-5): DSGVTQTPKHLITATGQRVTLRCSPRSGDLSVYWYQQSLDQGLQFLIQYYNGEERAKGNILERFSAQQFPDLHSELNLSSLELGDSALYFCASSGGGPSETQYFGPGTRLLVL.

The chain has TRBV27 and TRBJ2-1; 7 positions agree with TRBD2. This CDR3 is 16 amino acids long. Trimming took 0 bases from V and 7 from J; bases not matched to a gene: 9. Germline lookup yields CDR1 MNHEY and CDR2 SMNVEV (reference sequence). The CDR3 spells CASSLSQAGRLNEQFF. Written as DNA, the CDR3 is TGTGCCAGCAGTTTATCGCAAGCGGGGCGTTTGAATGAGCAGTTCTTC.

This sequence joins TRBV5-6 and TRBJ2-1; weak D call: TRBD2 (5 bases). The CDR3 runs 16 residues. Germline V lookup: CDR1 SGHDT, CDR2 YYEEEE. V was shortened by 3 bases and J by 10 bases, with 23 bases between the two germline ends. The CDR3, as DNA: TGTGCCAGCAGCTCCGGGTGGCTAGCATCGGTAAAAGAGCAGTTCTTC. Amino acid sequence: CASSSGWLASVKEQFF. The full variable domain, in which reference TRBV5-6 and TRBJ2-1 provide the parts outside the CDR3, is DAGVTQSPTHLIKTRGQQVTLRCSPKSGHDTVSWYQQALGQGPQFIFQYYEEEERQRGNFPDRFSGHQFPNYSSELNVNALLLGDSALYLCASSSGWLASVKEQFFGPGTRLTVL.

Sample share makes this clone medium-sized. The CDR3 DNA follows: TGTGCCAGTAGGGAGGCTGGTTCACCCCTCCACTTT. Its protein product is CASREAGSPLHF. This chain uses TRBV7-9 with TRBJ1-6; no clear D. The germline gives CDR1 SEHNR, CDR2 FQNEAQ (reference sequence). The V end was cut by 9 bases, the J end by 9 bases, with 12 bases between. The CDR3 loop spans 12 amino acids.

The V and J genes are TRBV13 and TRBJ2-3; 8 bases fit TRBD1. CDR1 and CDR2 (germline): PRHDT, FYEKMQ (reference sequence). The CDR3 length is 16 residues. Germline trimming cut 6 bases from V and 2 bases from J; bases unmatched to any gene: 10. In DNA form, the CDR3 reads TGTGCCAGCAGTTTATCGACAGGGGAAAACACAGATACGCAGTATTTT. This gives the protein CASSLSTGENTDTQYF.

This clone has more than one count but fewer than ten. This rearrangement joins TRBV12-3 or TRBV12-4 to TRBJ2-1, with D unclear. This CDR3 comprises 11 residues. Trimming pared 3 bases from V and 11 bases from J, leaving 8 bases between. The CDR3 is CASSFDGKQFF. The CDR3 DNA sequence: TGTGCCAGCAGTTTCGATGGTAAGCAGTTCTTC.

CDR3 protein: CASSDKGAMTGANVLTF. CDR3 nucleotide sequence: TGTGCCAGCAGTGATAAGGGGGCAATGACTGGGGCCAACGTCCTGACTTTC. V gene TRBV2 combines with J gene TRBJ2-6; 7 bases fit TRBD1. V gave up 3 bases and J gave up 2 bases; unmatched junction bases: 7. Germline CDR1 SNHLY, CDR2 FYNNEI. This CDR3 is 17 amino acids long. The full variable domain, rest sourced from reference TRBV2 and TRBJ2-6, is EPEVTQTPSHQVTQMGQEVILRCVPISNHLYFYWYRQILGQKVEFLVSFYNNEISEKSEIFDDQFSVERPDGSNFTLKIRSTKLEDSAMYFCASSDKGAMTGANVLTFGAGSRLTVL.

This clone has a single count. The chain carries TRBV7-2 and TRBJ1-3; TRBD1 aligns across 7 bases. The CDR3 runs to 16 residues. V gave up 5 bases and J gave up 1 base; unmatched junction bases: 8. Germline V gene lookup returns CDR1 SGHTA and CDR2 FQGNSA. CDR3 residues: CASSPGTVKSGNTIYF. Here the CDR3 DNA reads TGTGCCAGCAGCCCAGGGACAGTGAAGTCTGGAAACACCATATATTTT.

The rearrangement joins TRBV18 to TRBJ2-3, with D unclear. The V gene's germline CDR1 is KGHSH and CDR2 LQKENI. The CDR3 is 11 residues long. The ends were cut back, 6 bases at V and 2 bases at J, with 3 bases in the middle. CDR3 sequence (DNA): TGTGCCAGCTCGTCCACAGATACGCAGTATTTT. This sequence encodes CASSSTDTQYF.

The rearrangement uses TRBV28 and TRBJ1-5, with D hard to call. Germline V gene sequence: CDR1 MDHEN, CDR2 SYDVKM. V lost 1 base to trimming and J lost 3 bases, with 4 bases between them. This CDR3 is 13 amino acids long. The CDR3 DNA is TGTGCCAGCAGTTTATCTGTCAATCAGCCCCAGCATTTT. Protein product: CASSLSVNQPQHF.